Following are 9 T cell receptor beta chains from one sample sequenced in a study of T cell changes during pregnancy in multiple sclerosis. Using immunoSEQ multiplex PCR, the repertoire was profiled, and TCRdb retains in-frame clones only, with some absent. The data contain tens of thousands of clones, about 91% of them singletons. The sequences come from CD4+ T cells from peripheral blood mononuclear cells, collected before pregnancy. The receptors shown here come from a female donor with multiple sclerosis, enrolled in a pregnancy study.

The chain couples TRBV27 to TRBJ2-5; 13 bases are shared with TRBD2. The V segment lost 5 bases and the J segment 3 bases; nucleotides outside the gene matches: 6. CDR1 MNHEY and CDR2 SMNVEV come from the germline V gene (reference sequence). The CDR3 totals 16 residues. The CDR3 loop reads CASSPKTSGGKETQYF. The CDR3 nucleotides read TGTGCCAGCAGTCCAAAGACTAGCGGGGGGAAAGAGACCCAGTACTTC.

The V call is TRBV11-2, the J call TRBJ2-5; D perhaps matches TRBD2 (6 bases). The CDR3 is made up of 14 amino acids. CDR1 and CDR2 from the germline V gene are SGHAT and FQNNGV. V was trimmed by 1 base and J by 5 bases, leaving 11 bases between them. The CDR3: CASSLVGGMETQYF. The CDR3 region has the DNA TGTGCCAGCAGCTTAGTTGGGGGGATGGAGACCCAGTACTTC. The full variable domain, its missing parts supplied by reference TRBV11-2 and TRBJ2-5, is EAGVAQSPRYKIIEKRQSVAFWCNPISGHATLYWYQQILGQGPKLLIQFQNNGVVDDSQLPKDRFSAERLKGVDSTLKIQPAKLEDSAVYLCASSLVGGMETQYFGPGTRLLVL.

The V gene is TRBV2, the J gene TRBJ2-1; no firm D call. The V and J ends lost 6 bases and 0 bases respectively, with 12 bases between them. The CDR3 spans 15 residues. Per the germline V gene, CDR1 is SNHLY and CDR2 is FYNNEI. The CDR3 bases are TGTGCCAGCAGGGTTCTAGTCGCCTCCTACAATGAGCAGTTCTTC. Protein product: CASRVLVASYNEQFF.

The chain uses TRBV19 and TRBJ2-1; a weak D match, TRBD1 (6 bases). V was shortened by 5 bases and J by 7 bases, with 12 bases between the two germline ends. This CDR3 spans 13 amino acids. Per the germline V gene, CDR1 is LNHDA and CDR2 is SQIVND (reference sequence). The CDR3 DNA follows: TGTGCCAGTAGTTGGGCCAGGGGTAATGAGCAGTTCTTC. As protein: CASSWARGNEQFF.

V is TRBV28 and J is TRBJ1-2, with 10 bases fitting TRBD1. The length of the CDR3 is 16 residues. Germline CDR1 reads MDHEN; CDR2 reads SYDVKM. The trim removed 6 bases at V and 2 bases at J, leaving 9 bases unmatched. The CDR3 DNA reads TGTGCCAGCAGCTCGGGACAGGGGCCGGGGAACTATGGCTACACCTTC. Protein sequence: CASSSGQGPGNYGYTF.

The chain carries TRBV28 and TRBJ1-2, with 8 bases aligning to TRBD1. V lost 6 bases and J lost 7; bases outside the gene matches: 4. The germline V gene encodes CDR1 MDHEN and CDR2 SYDVKM. The CDR3 totals 12 residues. This CDR3 reads CASSWTGSGYTF. CDR3 coding DNA: TGTGCCAGCAGCTGGACAGGGTCTGGCTACACCTTC.

The V call is TRBV25-1, the J call TRBJ2-2; D is undetermined. Between the trimmed V and J ends, which lost 0 bases and 8 bases, there was a span of 4 bases. CDR1 and CDR2 from the germline V gene are MGHDK and SYGVNS. This CDR3 has 12 amino acids. CDR3 DNA sequence: TGTGCCAGCAGTGAATATTCGGGGGAGCTGTTTTTT. Translating it yields CASSEYSGELFF. The entire variable domain, with the rest obtained from reference TRBV25-1 and TRBJ2-2, is as follows: EADIYQTPRYLVIGTGKKITLECSQTMGHDKMYWYQQDPGMELHLIHYSYGVNSTEKGDLSSESTVSRIRTEHFPLTLESARPSHTSQYLCASSEYSGELFFGEGSRLTVL.

The chain employs TRBV7-9 and TRBJ1-4; D not certain. Per germline, CDR1 SEHNR and CDR2 FQNEAQ (reference sequence). V gave up 4 bases and J gave up 3 bases, with 9 bases separating them. There are 14 residues in the CDR3. The CDR3 DNA follows: TGTGCCAGCAGCTGGTCAGGATCTAATGAAAAACTGTTTTTT. This codes for CASSWSGSNEKLFF.

The V and J genes are TRBV14 and TRBJ1-6; D perhaps matches TRBD1 (5 bases). Germline V gene sequence: CDR1 SGHDN, CDR2 FVKESK. Trimming removed 1 base from V and 10 bases from J, with 11 bases in between. There are 14 residues in the CDR3. The CDR3 DNA is TGTGCCAGCAGCCAAGCAGGGTGGCGGTCACCCCTCCACTTT. Translation: CASSQAGWRSPLHF.